The rows below give T cell receptor beta chains drawn from one sample of a study of early T cells in non-severe SARS-CoV-2 infection. TCRdb reprocessed the 5' RACE reads via MiXCR and lists one record per CDR3 protein. This sample has around 60,000 distinct CDR3 sequences; around 12% occur once, and the top ten carry roughly 4.5%. The sequenced material came from whole blood. The origin of the receptors is an adult who was a healthcare worker with PCR-confirmed SARS-CoV-2 infection or an uninfected control (not recorded which). Each CDR3 is given with its conserved first and last residue. A D gene is named only where the DNA matches it firmly. Not all rows give a size; the values are once, few, many and, for expanded clones, a class.

v_gene: TRBV20-1; j_gene: TRBJ2-7; abundance: many; d_gene: TRBD2; CDR3aa: CSARDPSGGAFEQYF; CDR3nt: TGCAGTGCTAGGGACCCTAGCGGGGGGGCCTTCGAGCAGTACTTC
v_gene: TRBV12-3/TRBV12-4; j_gene: TRBJ2-2; abundance: many; d_gene: TRBD2; CDR3aa: CASSLASTSFAGELFF; CDR3nt: TGTGCCAGCAGTTTAGCATCGACTAGCTTTGCCGGGGAGCTGTTTTTT
v_gene: TRBV4-3; j_gene: TRBJ2-5; abundance: -; d_gene: -; CDR3aa: CASSQVLQGQETQYF; CDR3nt: TGCGCCAGCAGCCAAGTTTTACAGGGACAAGAGACCCAGTACTTC
v_gene: TRBV28; j_gene: TRBJ2-7; abundance: many; d_gene: -; CDR3aa: CASKPGPTYEQYF; CDR3nt: TGTGCCAGCAAACCGGGACCCACCTACGAGCAGTACTTC
v_gene: TRBV21-1; j_gene: TRBJ2-7; abundance: -; d_gene: -; CDR3aa: CASSKVVRIPGEQYF; CDR3nt: TGTGCCAGCAGCAAAGTTGTGAGAATCCCGGGGGAGCAGTACTTC
v_gene: TRBV6-1; j_gene: TRBJ2-7; abundance: many; d_gene: -; CDR3aa: CASNGVPLEQYF; CDR3nt: TGTGCCAGCAACGGGGTCCCCCTCGAGCAGTACTTC
v_gene: TRBV29-1; j_gene: TRBJ2-7; abundance: many; d_gene: TRBD2; CDR3aa: CSVAGLAGADEQYF; CDR3nt: TGCAGCGTTGCGGGACTAGCGGGAGCTGACGAGCAGTACTTC
v_gene: TRBV6-5; j_gene: TRBJ2-4; abundance: many; d_gene: -; CDR3aa: CASGPDALAKNIQYF; CDR3nt: TGTGCCAGCGGGCCGGACGCCCTAGCCAAAAACATTCAGTACTTC
v_gene: TRBV20-1; j_gene: TRBJ1-6; abundance: few; d_gene: -; CDR3aa: CSARVRGTYDSPLHF; CDR3nt: TGCAGTGCTAGAGTCCGGGGGACATACGATTCACCCCTCCACTTT
v_gene: TRBV7-9; j_gene: TRBJ2-7; abundance: many; d_gene: -; CDR3aa: CASSYDTTTARNEQYF; CDR3nt: TGTGCCAGCAGCTACGACACCACAACGGCGCGGAACGAGCAGTACTTC
v_gene: TRBV10-1; j_gene: TRBJ2-7; abundance: many; d_gene: -; CDR3aa: CASSEQLSYEQYF; CDR3nt: TGCGCCAGCAGTGAGCAGCTTTCCTACGAGCAGTACTTC
v_gene: TRBV5-1; j_gene: TRBJ1-4; abundance: many; d_gene: -; CDR3aa: CASSLATTNEKLFF; CDR3nt: TGCGCCAGCAGCTTGGCAACAACTAATGAAAAACTGTTTTTT
v_gene: TRBV12-3/TRBV12-4; j_gene: TRBJ2-4; abundance: many; d_gene: TRBD2; CDR3aa: CASSLRGGAAKNIQYF; CDR3nt: TGTGCCAGCTCCCTCCGGGGGGGGGCGGCCAAAAACATTCAGTACTTC
v_gene: TRBV2; j_gene: TRBJ2-3; abundance: many; d_gene: TRBD2; CDR3aa: CASSAGTSGRVTDTQYF; CDR3nt: TGTGCCAGCAGCGCCGGGACTAGCGGGAGGGTCACAGATACGCAGTATTTT
v_gene: TRBV12-3/TRBV12-4; j_gene: TRBJ2-3; abundance: many; d_gene: -; CDR3aa: CASSLGGPDTQYF; CDR3nt: TGTGCCAGCAGTTTAGGGGGCCCAGATACGCAGTATTTT
v_gene: TRBV20-1; j_gene: TRBJ1-5; abundance: few; d_gene: -; CDR3aa: CSATSWGNTDQPQHF; CDR3nt: TGCAGTGCTACCTCCTGGGGAAACACCGATCAGCCCCAGCATTTT
v_gene: TRBV7-2; j_gene: TRBJ2-1; abundance: few; d_gene: -; CDR3aa: CASSPWASQTPEQFF; CDR3nt: TGTGCCAGCAGCCCATGGGCCTCCCAGACACCTGAGCAGTTCTTC
v_gene: TRBV6-2/TRBV6-3; j_gene: TRBJ1-2; abundance: -; d_gene: -; CDR3aa: CASSYNRYGYTF; CDR3nt: TGTGCCAGCAGTTACAATCGCTATGGCTACACCTTC
v_gene: TRBV7-9; j_gene: TRBJ2-5; abundance: few; d_gene: -; CDR3aa: CASNLNAQETQYF; CDR3nt: TGTGCCAGCAATCTGAATGCCCAAGAGACCCAGTACTTC